These 9 T cell receptor beta chains share one sample of origin, sequenced in a study of blood T cell repertoires in COVID-19. The data were produced by immunoSEQ multiplex PCR, yet TCRdb's version contains in-frame clones alone and is incomplete. Counted here are roughly 500,000 clones, roughly 85% occurring once; the ten biggest clones make up roughly 3.1%. The sequencing input was peripheral blood. Receptor source: a human donor in a cohort sampled during active COVID-19.

This clone was seen only once. The chain links TRBV5-1 to TRBJ2-5; the match to TRBD1 covers 9 bases. Germline loops: CDR1 SGHRS, CDR2 YFSETQ. CDR3 length: 15 amino acids. With V trimmed by 2 bases and J by 6 bases, 8 bases remained unmatched. This CDR3 reads CASSFPDRGSQTQYF. In DNA form, the CDR3 reads TGCGCCAGCAGCTTTCCGGACAGGGGTTCGCAGACCCAGTACTTC. Full variable domain (outside the CDR3, taken from reference TRBV5-1 and TRBJ2-5): KAGVTQTPRYLIKTRGQQVTLSCSPISGHRSVSWYQQTPGQGLQFLFEYFSETQRNKGNFPGRFSGRQFSNSRSEMNVSTLELGDSALYLCASSFPDRGSQTQYFGPGTRLLVL.

V and J are TRBV5-8 and TRBJ2-1; 8 bases are a match to TRBD2. The germline V gene encodes CDR1 SGHTS and CDR2 YDEGEE. V was pared by 4 bases and J by 4 bases, with 10 bases of the junction left unmatched. The CDR3 has 16 amino acids. DNA of the CDR3: TGTGCCAGCAGCCCAGCCGGGACTAGGTCTTACAATGAGCAGTTCTTC. Amino acid sequence: CASSPAGTRSYNEQFF.

As DNA, the CDR3 is TGTGCCAGCAGCTTTAACAGGGGGCCCTATGGCTACACCTTC. This codes for CASSFNRGPYGYTF. The V gene is TRBV5-4, the J gene TRBJ1-2, with 9 bases fitting TRBD1. The V segment lost 2 bases and the J segment 4 bases; nucleotides outside the gene matches: 3. The CDR3 extends over 14 amino acids. CDR1 is SGHNT and CDR2 is YYREEE in the germline V gene (reference sequence).

The V gene is TRBV3-1 (or the pseudogene TRBV3-2), the J gene TRBJ1-2; D remains ambiguous. This CDR3 has 15 amino acids. Trimming cost V 2 bases and J 0 bases, with 10 bases left between them. CDR1 is LGHDT, CDR2 YNNKEL, per germline (reference sequence). This chain's CDR3 is CASSQSELTNYGYTF. DNA of the CDR3: TGTGCCAGCAGCCAAAGTGAGCTGACTAACTATGGCTACACCTTC.

This clone was recorded once. The rearrangement links TRBV6-5 to TRBJ1-1; the D gene is possibly TRBD1 (5 bases). CDR1 and CDR2 from the germline V gene are MNHEY and SVGAGI. The CDR3 has 14 residues. Trimming cost V 0 bases and J 4 bases, with 9 bases left between them. The DNA of the CDR3 is TGTGCCAGCAGTTACTCCAGGGCGACCACTGAAGCTTTCTTT. Translation: CASSYSRATTEAFF.

Details on this clone: Other DNA sequences in the same sample also yield this CDR3. The CDR3 loop reads CASRTGDGYTF. CDR3 nucleotides: TGTGCCAGCCGGACAGGAGATGGCTACACCTTC. V gene TRBV19 combines with J gene TRBJ1-2; 7 positions agree with TRBD1. From germline, CDR1 is LNHDA and CDR2 SQIVND (reference sequence). The ends lost 9 bases at V and 6 bases at J; junction bases unmatched: 4. This CDR3 spans 11 amino acids.

This clone showed up just a few times. The rearrangement joins TRBV7-9 to TRBJ2-7, with 8 bases that match TRBD1. Germline CDR1 SEHNR, CDR2 FQNEAQ (reference sequence). The CDR3 consists of 13 residues. Trimming removed 5 bases from V and 6 bases from J; junction bases left unmatched: 6. The CDR3 is CASSAGQGSEQYF. The CDR3 nucleotides read TGTGCCAGCAGCGCAGGACAGGGATCCGAGCAGTACTTC.

J is TRBJ2-3 and V is TRBV3-1 (or the pseudogene TRBV3-2); 7 bases line up with TRBD1. Unmatched junction bases numbered 11, after V lost 11 bases and J lost 0 bases. Germline values: CDR1 LGHDT, CDR2 YNNKEL (reference sequence). This CDR3 comprises 15 residues. The CDR3 is CAPGAGTESTDTQYF. The CDR3 DNA follows: TGTGCCCCAGGAGCCGGGACAGAAAGCACAGATACGCAGTATTTT.

V gene TRBV5-1 combines with J gene TRBJ2-7; D perhaps matches TRBD1 (6 bases). Trimming removed 2 bases at V and 7 bases at J, with 19 bases between. The CDR3 extends over 15 amino acids. The germline V gene has CDR1 SGHRS and CDR2 YFSETQ. CDR3 sequence reads: CASSFRTDPLGEQYF. CDR3 nucleotide sequence: TGCGCCAGCAGCTTCCGGACAGATCCCTTAGGGGAGCAGTACTTC.